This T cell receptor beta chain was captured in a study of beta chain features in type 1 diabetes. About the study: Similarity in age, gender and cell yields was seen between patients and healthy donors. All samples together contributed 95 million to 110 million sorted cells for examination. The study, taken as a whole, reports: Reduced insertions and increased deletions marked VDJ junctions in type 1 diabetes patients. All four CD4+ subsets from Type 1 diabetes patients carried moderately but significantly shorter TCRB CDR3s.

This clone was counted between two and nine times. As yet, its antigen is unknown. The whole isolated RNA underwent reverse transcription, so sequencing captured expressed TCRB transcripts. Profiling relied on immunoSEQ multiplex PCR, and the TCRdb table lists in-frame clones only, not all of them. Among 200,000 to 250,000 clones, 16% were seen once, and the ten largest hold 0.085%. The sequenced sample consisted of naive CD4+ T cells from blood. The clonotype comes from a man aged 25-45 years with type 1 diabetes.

The CDR3 region has the DNA TGTGCCAGCAGCGTAGACAGTTATGAAAAACTGTTTTTT. It encodes CASSVDSYEKLFF. The chain links TRBV9 to TRBJ1-4, with D uncertain. V gave up 0 bases and J gave up 6 bases, with 6 bases separating them. The CDR3 spans 13 residues. Germline CDR1 reads SGDLS; CDR2 reads YYNGEE.